The clone carrying this TCR beta chain was seen many times. Its antigen is unidentified. The record originates from a study of early T cells in non-severe SARS-CoV-2 infection. Study-wide background: Chains stayed unpaired after sequencing of bulk RNA from unsorted whole blood.

Attachment of unique molecular identifiers to individual cDNA molecules was performed. One entry per CDR3 protein results from TCRdb running MiXCR on the 5' RACE reads. The table lists tens of thousands of distinct CDR3 sequences, about 4.5% of them singletons. V was trimmed by 8 bases and J by 3 bases, leaving 8 bases between them. The length of the CDR3 is 11 residues. Germline CDR1 reads ENHRY; CDR2 reads SYGVKD. Overall study findings and caveats: VDJdb-based annotation leaned toward anti-spike CD8 responses and missed private and CD4 specificities.

The sequences come from whole blood, collected at baseline. This sequence was found in an adult who was a healthcare worker with PCR-confirmed SARS-CoV-2 infection or an uninfected control (not recorded which). This chain joins TRBV10-3 and TRBJ2-7, with a weak D call TRBD2 (6 bases). The CDR3: CAIGGRYEQYF. The CDR3 nucleotides read TGTGCCATCGGAGGGCGCTACGAGCAGTACTTC.